A selection of T cell receptor beta chains follows, all from one sample in a study of T cell responses to AZD1222 COVID-19 vaccine. Generated by immunoSEQ multiplex PCR, the TCRdb table keeps only in-frame clones and is missing some. The data contain fewer than 100,000 clones, around nine tenths of them singletons. The source material was peripheral blood, sampled on day 0 of AZD1222 vaccination. These receptors were obtained from an adult in good health. Both conserved end residues are part of each CDR3. The D gene is left open where the match is weak. The size of a clone is reported for some rows only, either as once, few or many, or as a class for expanded clones.

D gene,J gene,clone size,V gene,CDR3 DNA,CDR3 protein
-,TRBJ1-2,-,TRBV2,TGTGCCAGCAGCCCCGGAGGTGACCTTAACTATGGCTACACCTTC,CASSPGGDLNYGYTF
TRBD1,TRBJ1-4,once,TRBV28,TGTGCCAGCACCATCGTGGGACAGGTTAATGAAAAACTGTTTTTT,CASTIVGQVNEKLFF
-,TRBJ1-1,-,TRBV7-9,TGTGCCAGCAGCTTAGGACAGGATGGTGAAGCTTTCTTT,CASSLGQDGEAFF
-,TRBJ1-1,-,TRBV7-9,TGTGCCAGCAGACCCAATGCTCGTTCGACATCGAACACTGAAGCTTTCTTT,CASRPNARSTSNTEAFF
TRBD2,TRBJ2-1,once,TRBV7-2,TGTGCCAGCAGCTCCGGGACTAGCCCCACCAATGAGCAGTTCTTC,CASSSGTSPTNEQFF
-,TRBJ2-7,-,TRBV14,TGTGCCAGCAGCCACGCCTCCTACGAGCAGTACTTC,CASSHASYEQYF
-,TRBJ2-7,-,TRBV6-2/TRBV6-3,TGTGCCAGCAGTTACCACTGGGGCAACGAGCAGTACTTC,CASSYHWGNEQYF
-,TRBJ1-4,-,TRBV9,TGTGCCAGCAGCTCCCGGACAGTAACTAATGAAAAACTGTTTTTT,CASSSRTVTNEKLFF
-,TRBJ1-2,-,TRBV4-3,TGCGCCAGCAGCCAAGACGCCAGGGAGAACTATGGCTACACCTTC,CASSQDARENYGYTF
-,TRBJ1-2,-,TRBV24-1,TGTGCCACCAGTGATTCACGGCAGGGGTTGAAGGGCTACACCTTC,CATSDSRQGLKGYTF
TRBD2,TRBJ2-1,-,TRBV28,TGTGCCAGCAAAACTAGCGGATACAATGAGCAGTTCTTC,CASKTSGYNEQFF
-,TRBJ2-7,few,TRBV3-1/TRBV3-2,TGTGCCAGCAGCCAAGTCTCCGACAATCATTTCGACTTC,CASSQVSDNHFDF
-,TRBJ1-2,-,TRBV18,TGTGCCAGCTCACCCAGGGAGGGCTACACCTTC,CASSPREGYTF
TRBD1,TRBJ2-3,-,TRBV4-3,TGCGCCAGCAGCCAATCCTTCTACGGGACAGGGATCACAGATACGCAGTATTTT,CASSQSFYGTGITDTQYF
TRBD2,TRBJ2-3,once,TRBV10-3,TGTGCCATCAGTGAGTCTAGCGGGGCTTATGGTACGCAGTATTTT,CAISESSGAYGTQYF